A selection of T cell receptor beta chains follows, all from one sample in a study of Ad26.COV2.S vaccination and SARS-CoV-2 variants. TCRdb's table, derived via immunoSEQ multiplex PCR, lists solely in-frame clones and lacks some. The sample yields about 680,000 clones, 89% seen once. The starting material was peripheral blood, obtained in a trial of Ad26.COV2.S vaccine versus placebo. Receptors originate from a person aged 18-60 years who received the Ad26.COV2.S COVID-19 vaccine or a placebo. The CDR3 runs from the conserved cysteine through the conserved F or W. D genes are given only for firm matches. Not all rows give a size; the values are once, few, many and, for expanded clones, a class.

>TRBV3-1/TRBV3-2|.|.|TRBJ2-5
TGTGCCAGCAGCACTTGGAGTATGCAAGAGACCCAGTACTTC
CASSTWSMQETQYF
>TRBV12-3/TRBV12-4|.|.|TRBJ2-7
TGTGCCAGCAGTTTAGGATGGGACGAGCAGTACTTC
CASSLGWDEQYF
>TRBV7-2|.|.|TRBJ1-5
TGTGCCAGCAGCTTAGGGTATCAGCCCCAGCATTTT
CASSLGYQPQHF
>TRBV7-9|.|TRBD1|TRBJ2-7
TGTGCCAGCAGCTACCGGACAGGGATCATGGACGAGCAGTACTTC
CASSYRTGIMDEQYF
>TRBV27|.|TRBD2|TRBJ2-3
TGTGCCAGCAGTTCTCCTAGCGGGTGGCTCTATACGCAGTATTTT
CASSSPSGWLYTQYF
>TRBV29-1|.|.|TRBJ1-5
TGCAGCGCACAGGGAGGGGATCAGCCCCAGCATTTT
CSAQGGDQPQHF
>TRBV11-3|once|.|TRBJ2-1
TGTGCCAGCAGCCCCGGGGCCGGTGAGCAGTTCTTC
CASSPGAGEQFF
>TRBV7-9|.|.|TRBJ2-7
TGTGCCAGCAGCTTAGTGGCTAGCGCCTACGAGCAGTACTTC
CASSLVASAYEQYF
>TRBV19|.|TRBD1|TRBJ1-5
TGTGCCAGTAGGAGGACCGGGACAGGGTACAATCAGCCCCAGCATTTT
CASRRTGTGYNQPQHF
>TRBV5-6|.|TRBD2|TRBJ2-7
TGTGCCAGCAGCTTTTGGCCAGCGGGAGTCCCGGAAGAGCAGTACTTC
CASSFWPAGVPEEQYF
>TRBV9|few|TRBD2|TRBJ2-1
TGTGCCAGCAGCGTAGGTGTGGGGACTAGCTACAATGAGCAGTTCTTC
CASSVGVGTSYNEQFF
>TRBV5-6|.|.|TRBJ1-5
TGTGCCAGCAGCTTGGCCGGGGGCACTCAGCCCCAGCATTTT
CASSLAGGTQPQHF
>TRBV19|.|TRBD1|TRBJ2-7
TGTGCCAGTAGTATAGCGGGACAGACCTACGAGCAGTACTTC
CASSIAGQTYEQYF
>TRBV6-1|.|TRBD1|TRBJ2-7
TGTGCCAGCAGTGGCTCATCTCGGGACAGACCCTACGAGCAGTACTTC
CASSGSSRDRPYEQYF
>TRBV28|.|.|TRBJ2-7
TGTGCCAGCAGTTTAGACAGGAACGAGCAGTACTTC
CASSLDRNEQYF
>TRBV12-3/TRBV12-4|.|.|TRBJ2-7
TGTGCCAGCAGTTCCGAGATGTACGAGCAGTACTTC
CASSSEMYEQYF
>TRBV3-1/TRBV3-2|.|.|TRBJ1-2
TGTGCCAGCAGCCAAGCAGGTGTGACAGTGCATGGCTACACCTTC
CASSQAGVTVHGYTF